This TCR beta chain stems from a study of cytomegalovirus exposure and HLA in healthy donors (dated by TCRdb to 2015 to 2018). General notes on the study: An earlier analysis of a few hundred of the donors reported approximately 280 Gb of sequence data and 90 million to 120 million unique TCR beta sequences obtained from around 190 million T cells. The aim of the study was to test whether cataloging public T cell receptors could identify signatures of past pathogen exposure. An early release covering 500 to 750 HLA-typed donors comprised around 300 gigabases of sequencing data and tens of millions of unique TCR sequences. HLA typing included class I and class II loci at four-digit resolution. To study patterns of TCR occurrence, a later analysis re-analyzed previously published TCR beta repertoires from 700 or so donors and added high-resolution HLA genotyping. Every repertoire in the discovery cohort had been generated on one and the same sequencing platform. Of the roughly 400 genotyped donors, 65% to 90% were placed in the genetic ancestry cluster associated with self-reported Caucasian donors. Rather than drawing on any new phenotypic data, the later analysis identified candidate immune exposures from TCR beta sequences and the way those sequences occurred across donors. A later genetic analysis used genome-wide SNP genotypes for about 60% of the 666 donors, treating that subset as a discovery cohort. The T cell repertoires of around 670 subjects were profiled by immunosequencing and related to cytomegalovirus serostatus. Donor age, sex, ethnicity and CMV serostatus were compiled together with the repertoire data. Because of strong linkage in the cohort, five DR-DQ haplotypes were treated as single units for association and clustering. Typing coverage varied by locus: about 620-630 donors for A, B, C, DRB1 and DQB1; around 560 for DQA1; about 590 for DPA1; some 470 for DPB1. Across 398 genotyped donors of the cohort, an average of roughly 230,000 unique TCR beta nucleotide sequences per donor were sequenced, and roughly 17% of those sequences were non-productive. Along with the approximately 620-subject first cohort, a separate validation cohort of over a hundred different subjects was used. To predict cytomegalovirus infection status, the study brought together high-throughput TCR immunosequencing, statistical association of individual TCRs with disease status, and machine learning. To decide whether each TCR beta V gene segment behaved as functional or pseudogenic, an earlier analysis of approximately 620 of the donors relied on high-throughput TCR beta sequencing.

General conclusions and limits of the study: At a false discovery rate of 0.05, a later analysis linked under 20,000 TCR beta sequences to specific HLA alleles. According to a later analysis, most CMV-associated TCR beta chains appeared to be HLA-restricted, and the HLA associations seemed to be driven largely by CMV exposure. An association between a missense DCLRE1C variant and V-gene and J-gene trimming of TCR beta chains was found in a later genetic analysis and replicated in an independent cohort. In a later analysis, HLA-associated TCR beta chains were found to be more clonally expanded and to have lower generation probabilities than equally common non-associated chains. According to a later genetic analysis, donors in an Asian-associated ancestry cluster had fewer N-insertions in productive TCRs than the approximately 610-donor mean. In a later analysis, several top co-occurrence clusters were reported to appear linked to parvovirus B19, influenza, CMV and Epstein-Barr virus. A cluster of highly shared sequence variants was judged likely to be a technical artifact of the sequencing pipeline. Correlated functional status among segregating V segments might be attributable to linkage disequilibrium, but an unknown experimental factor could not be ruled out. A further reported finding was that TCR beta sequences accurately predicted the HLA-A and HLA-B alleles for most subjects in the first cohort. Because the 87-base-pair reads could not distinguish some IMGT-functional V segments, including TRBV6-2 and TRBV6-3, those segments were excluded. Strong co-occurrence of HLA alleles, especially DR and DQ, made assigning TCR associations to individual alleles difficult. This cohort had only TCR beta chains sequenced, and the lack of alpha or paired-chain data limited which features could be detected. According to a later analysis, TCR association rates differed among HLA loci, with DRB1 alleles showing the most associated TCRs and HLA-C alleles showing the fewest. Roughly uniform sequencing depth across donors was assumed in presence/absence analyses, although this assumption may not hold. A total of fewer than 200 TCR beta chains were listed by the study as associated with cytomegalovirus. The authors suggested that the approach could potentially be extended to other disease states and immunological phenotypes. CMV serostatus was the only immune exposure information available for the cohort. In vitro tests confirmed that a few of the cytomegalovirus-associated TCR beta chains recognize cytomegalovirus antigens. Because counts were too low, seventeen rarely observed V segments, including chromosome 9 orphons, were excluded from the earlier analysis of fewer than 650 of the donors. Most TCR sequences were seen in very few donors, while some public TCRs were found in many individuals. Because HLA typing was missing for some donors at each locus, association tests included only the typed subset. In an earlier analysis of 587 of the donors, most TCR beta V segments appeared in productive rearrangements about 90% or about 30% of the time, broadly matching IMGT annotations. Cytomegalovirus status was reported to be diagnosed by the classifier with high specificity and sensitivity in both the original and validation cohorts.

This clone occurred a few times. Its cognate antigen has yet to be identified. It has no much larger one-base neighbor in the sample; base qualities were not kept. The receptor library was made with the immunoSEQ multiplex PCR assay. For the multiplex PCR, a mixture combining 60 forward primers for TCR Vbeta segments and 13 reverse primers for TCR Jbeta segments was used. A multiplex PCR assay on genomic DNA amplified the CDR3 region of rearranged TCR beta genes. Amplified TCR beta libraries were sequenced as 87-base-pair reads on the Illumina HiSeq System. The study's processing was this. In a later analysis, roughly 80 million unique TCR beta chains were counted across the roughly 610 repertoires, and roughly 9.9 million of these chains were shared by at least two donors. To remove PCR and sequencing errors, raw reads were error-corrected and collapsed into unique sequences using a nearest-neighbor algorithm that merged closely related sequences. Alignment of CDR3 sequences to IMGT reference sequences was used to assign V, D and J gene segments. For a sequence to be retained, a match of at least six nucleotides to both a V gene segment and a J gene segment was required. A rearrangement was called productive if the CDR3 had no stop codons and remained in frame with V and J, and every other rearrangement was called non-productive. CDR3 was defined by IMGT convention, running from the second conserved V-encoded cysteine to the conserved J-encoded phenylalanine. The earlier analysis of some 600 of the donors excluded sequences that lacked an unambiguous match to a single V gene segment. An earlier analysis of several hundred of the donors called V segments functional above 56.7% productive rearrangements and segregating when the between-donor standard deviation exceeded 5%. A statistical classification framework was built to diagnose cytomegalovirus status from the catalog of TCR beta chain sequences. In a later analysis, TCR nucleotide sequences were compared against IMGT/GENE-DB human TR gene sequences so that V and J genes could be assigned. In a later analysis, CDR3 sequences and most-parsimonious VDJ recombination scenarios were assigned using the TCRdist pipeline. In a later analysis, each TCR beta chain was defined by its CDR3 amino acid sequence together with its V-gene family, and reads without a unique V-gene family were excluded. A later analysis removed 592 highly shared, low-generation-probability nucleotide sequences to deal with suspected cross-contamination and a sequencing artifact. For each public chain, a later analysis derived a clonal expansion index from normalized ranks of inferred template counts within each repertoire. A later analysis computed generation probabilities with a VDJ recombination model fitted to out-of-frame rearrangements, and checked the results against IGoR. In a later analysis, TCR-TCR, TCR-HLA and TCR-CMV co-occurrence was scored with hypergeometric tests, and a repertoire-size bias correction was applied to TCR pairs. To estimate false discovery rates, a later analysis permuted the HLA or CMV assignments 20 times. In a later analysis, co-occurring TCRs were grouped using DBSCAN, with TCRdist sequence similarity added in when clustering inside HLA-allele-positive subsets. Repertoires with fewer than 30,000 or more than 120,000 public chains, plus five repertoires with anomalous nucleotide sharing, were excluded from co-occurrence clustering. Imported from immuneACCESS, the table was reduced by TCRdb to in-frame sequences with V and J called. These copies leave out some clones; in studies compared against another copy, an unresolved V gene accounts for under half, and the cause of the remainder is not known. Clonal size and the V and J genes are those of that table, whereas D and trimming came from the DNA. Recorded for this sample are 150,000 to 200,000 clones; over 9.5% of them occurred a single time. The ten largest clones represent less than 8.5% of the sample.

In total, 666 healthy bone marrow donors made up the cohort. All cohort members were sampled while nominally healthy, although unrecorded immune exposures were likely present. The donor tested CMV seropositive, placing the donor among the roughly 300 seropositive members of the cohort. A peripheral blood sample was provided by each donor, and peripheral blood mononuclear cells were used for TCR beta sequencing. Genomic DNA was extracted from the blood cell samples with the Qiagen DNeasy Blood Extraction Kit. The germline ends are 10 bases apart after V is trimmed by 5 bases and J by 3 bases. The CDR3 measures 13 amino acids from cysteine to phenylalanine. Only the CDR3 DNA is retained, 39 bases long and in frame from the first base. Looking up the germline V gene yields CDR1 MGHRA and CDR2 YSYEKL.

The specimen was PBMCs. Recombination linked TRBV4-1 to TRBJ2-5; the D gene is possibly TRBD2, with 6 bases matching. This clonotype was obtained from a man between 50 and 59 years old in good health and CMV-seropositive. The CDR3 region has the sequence CASSAGPEETQYF. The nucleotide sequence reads TGCGCCAGCAGCGCGGGACCAGAAGAGACCCAGTACTTC.